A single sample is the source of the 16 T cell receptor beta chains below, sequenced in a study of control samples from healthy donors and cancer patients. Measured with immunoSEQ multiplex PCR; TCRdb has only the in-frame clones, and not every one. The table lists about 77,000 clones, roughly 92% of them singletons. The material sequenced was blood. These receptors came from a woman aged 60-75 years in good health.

The CDR3 loop is CASSPTGRPNEKLFF. For the CDR3, the DNA is TGTGCCAGTAGTCCGACAGGGCGCCCTAATGAAAAACTGTTTTTT. V and J are TRBV19 and TRBJ1-4, with 7 bases aligning to TRBD1. V lost 5 bases to trimming and J lost 3 bases; unmatched junction nucleotides: 6. The germline CDR1 and CDR2 sequences are LNHDA and SQIVND (reference sequence). CDR3 length equals 15 residues.

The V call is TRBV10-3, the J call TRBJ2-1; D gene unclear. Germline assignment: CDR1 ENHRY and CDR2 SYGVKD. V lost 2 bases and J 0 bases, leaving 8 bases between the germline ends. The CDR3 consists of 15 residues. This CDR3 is CAISEDRASYNEQFF. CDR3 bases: TGTGCCATCAGTGAGGACCGGGCCTCCTACAATGAGCAGTTCTTC.

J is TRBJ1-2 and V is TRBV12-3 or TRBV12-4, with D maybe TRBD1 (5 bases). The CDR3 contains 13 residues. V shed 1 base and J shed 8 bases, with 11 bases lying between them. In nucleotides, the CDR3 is TGTGCCAGCAGTTTAGAGCAGGGTCAAGGCTACACCTTC. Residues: CASSLEQGQGYTF.

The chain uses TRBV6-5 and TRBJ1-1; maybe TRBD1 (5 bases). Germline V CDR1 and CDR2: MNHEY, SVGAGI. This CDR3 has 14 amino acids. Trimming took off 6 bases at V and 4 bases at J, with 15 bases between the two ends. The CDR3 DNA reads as TGTGCCAGCAGCTTCAATAGTAGGGGCACTGAAGCTTTCTTT. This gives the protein CASSFNSRGTEAFF.

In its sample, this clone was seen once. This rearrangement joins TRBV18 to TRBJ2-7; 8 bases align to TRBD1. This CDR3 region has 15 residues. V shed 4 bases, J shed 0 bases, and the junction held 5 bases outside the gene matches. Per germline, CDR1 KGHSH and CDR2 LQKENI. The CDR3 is CASSLGQASSYEQYF. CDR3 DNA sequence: TGTGCCAGCTCACTGGGACAGGCGAGCTCCTACGAGCAGTACTTC.

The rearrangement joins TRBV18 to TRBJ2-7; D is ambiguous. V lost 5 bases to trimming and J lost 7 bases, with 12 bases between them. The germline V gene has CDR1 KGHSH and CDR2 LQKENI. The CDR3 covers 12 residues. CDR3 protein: CASSSYGGEQYF. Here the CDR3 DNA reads TGTGCCAGCTCATCCTATGGTGGGGAGCAGTACTTC.

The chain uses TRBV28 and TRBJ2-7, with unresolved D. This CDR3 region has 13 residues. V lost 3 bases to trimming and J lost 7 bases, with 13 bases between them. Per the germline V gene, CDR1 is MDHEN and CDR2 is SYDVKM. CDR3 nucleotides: TGTGCCAGCAGTTTTTCCCCCCGTTATGAGCAGTACTTC. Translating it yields CASSFSPRYEQYF.

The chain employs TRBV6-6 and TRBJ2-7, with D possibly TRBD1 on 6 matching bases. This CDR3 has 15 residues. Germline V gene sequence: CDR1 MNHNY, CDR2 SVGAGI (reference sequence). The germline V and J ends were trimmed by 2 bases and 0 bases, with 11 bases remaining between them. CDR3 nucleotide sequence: TGTGCCAGCAGTTACGTTCAGGGACACTCCTACGAGCAGTACTTC. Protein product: CASSYVQGHSYEQYF.

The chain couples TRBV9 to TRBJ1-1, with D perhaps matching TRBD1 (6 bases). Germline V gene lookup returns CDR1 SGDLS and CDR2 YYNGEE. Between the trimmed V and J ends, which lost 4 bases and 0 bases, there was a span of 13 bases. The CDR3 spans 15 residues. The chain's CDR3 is CASSRQVLMNTEAFF. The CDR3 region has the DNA TGTGCCAGCAGCCGACAGGTCCTCATGAACACTGAAGCTTTCTTT.

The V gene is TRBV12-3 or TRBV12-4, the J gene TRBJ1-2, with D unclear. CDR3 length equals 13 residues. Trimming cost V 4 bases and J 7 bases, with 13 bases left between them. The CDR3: CASSSNGLSGYTF. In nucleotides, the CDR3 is TGTGCCAGCAGTTCGAACGGCCTTTCTGGCTACACCTTC.

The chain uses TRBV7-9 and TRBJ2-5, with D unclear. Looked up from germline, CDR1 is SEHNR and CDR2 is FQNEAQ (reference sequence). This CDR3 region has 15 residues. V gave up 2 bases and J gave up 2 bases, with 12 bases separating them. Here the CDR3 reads CASSLNLERQETQYF. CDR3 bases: TGTGCCAGCAGCTTAAATCTGGAACGGCAAGAGACCCAGTACTTC.

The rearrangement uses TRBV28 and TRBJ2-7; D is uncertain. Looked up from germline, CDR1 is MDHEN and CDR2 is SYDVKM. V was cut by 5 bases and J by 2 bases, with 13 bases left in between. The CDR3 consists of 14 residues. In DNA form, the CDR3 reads TGTGCCAGCAGTCTCAGACTGGGAACCTACGAGCAGTACTTC. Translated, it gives CASSLRLGTYEQYF.

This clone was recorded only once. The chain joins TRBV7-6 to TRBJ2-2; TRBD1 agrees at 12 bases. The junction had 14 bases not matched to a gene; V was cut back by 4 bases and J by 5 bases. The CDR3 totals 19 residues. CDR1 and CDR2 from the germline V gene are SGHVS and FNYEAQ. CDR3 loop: CASSSPAGTGGARTGELFF. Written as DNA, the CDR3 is TGTGCCAGCAGCTCCCCTGCCGGGACAGGGGGCGCAAGAACCGGGGAGCTGTTTTTT.

This CDR3 is CASSKADGWGTDTQYF. The CDR3 DNA is TGTGCCAGCAGCAAAGCGGACGGGTGGGGGACAGATACGCAGTATTTT. The J gene is TRBJ2-3, the V gene TRBV21-1. TRBV21-1 is an annotated pseudogene. This CDR3 has 16 residues.

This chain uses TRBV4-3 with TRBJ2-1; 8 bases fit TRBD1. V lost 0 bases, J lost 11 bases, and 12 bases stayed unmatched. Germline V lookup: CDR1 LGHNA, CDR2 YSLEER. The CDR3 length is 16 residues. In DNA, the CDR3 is TGCGCCAGCAGCCAAGACCCCGGCCAGACAGGGGTGAAGCAGTTCTTC. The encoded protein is CASSQDPGQTGVKQFF.

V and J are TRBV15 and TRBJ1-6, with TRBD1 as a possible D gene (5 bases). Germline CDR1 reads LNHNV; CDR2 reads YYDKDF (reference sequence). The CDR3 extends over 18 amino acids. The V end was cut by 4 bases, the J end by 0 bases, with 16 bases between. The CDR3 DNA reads TGTGCCACCAGCACGACTTCGGGGGAAAGCTCCTATAATTCACCCCTCCACTTT. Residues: CATSTTSGESSYNSPLHF.